This T cell receptor beta chain was recorded in a study of blood T cell repertoires in COVID-19. Study context: There were acute and convalescent COVID-19 samples, and they came from the United States, Italy and Spain. T cells, B-cell-depleted T cells, or PBMCs provided the cDNA or gDNA that served as material.

Methods used by the authors: For nucleated cells, counts were estimated from reference gene primer amplification. Libraries were prepared by immunoSEQ multiplex PCR; TCRdb keeps only in-frame clonotypes and omits some of them. The V and J calls and clone size come from that table; D and trimming were worked out from the DNA. Here the sample spans roughly 350,000 clones, about 85% being singletons. The CDR3 is 15 amino acids. Unmatched junction bases numbered 7, after V lost 7 bases and J lost 4 bases. Per the germline V gene, CDR1 is LNHDA and CDR2 is SQIVND (reference sequence). The sample comprised peripheral blood. This clonotype was sampled from a woman between 18 and 29 years old with acute or convalescent COVID-19. This rearrangement joins TRBV19 to TRBJ1-3; 10 bases fit TRBD1. CDR3: CASIDRGPPGNTIYF. CDR3 DNA: TGTGCCAGTATCGACAGGGGGCCCCCCGGAAACACCATATATTTT. The full variable domain, rest sourced from reference TRBV19 and TRBJ1-3, is DGGITQSPKYLFRKEGQNVTLSCEQNLNHDAMYWYRQDPGQGLRLIYYSQIVNDFQKGDIAEGYSVSREKKESFPLTVTSAQKNPTAFYLCASIDRGPPGNTIYFGEGSWLTVV.